This TCR beta chain was captured by sequencing in a study of shared clonotypes between healthy human individuals. The overall study: Participating donors consisted of two women and a few men aged 18 to 49.

The J segment lost 4 bases and the V segment lost 6 bases, leaving 6 bases of the junction unmatched. The germline gives CDR1 MNHNS, CDR2 SASEGT. The CDR3 extends over 14 amino acids. This clone was detected a few times. Clones were sequenced by immunoSEQ multiplex PCR, and TCRdb holds only the in-frame ones, with some missing. The sample lists roughly 96,000 clones, over 40% seen once, with more than 13% in the top ten. Only Caucasian adults living in Nashville, Tennessee served as donors. The sequencing sample was made of PBMCs. This TCR came from a middle-aged woman in good health. Some clones in this sample may be carry-over from other donors' samples. This chain connects TRBV6-1 to TRBJ1-2; 9 nucleotides match TRBD1. This CDR3 is CASRPGQGLYGYTF. CDR3 nucleotide sequence: TGTGCCAGCAGGCCGGGACAGGGACTCTATGGCTACACCTTC.